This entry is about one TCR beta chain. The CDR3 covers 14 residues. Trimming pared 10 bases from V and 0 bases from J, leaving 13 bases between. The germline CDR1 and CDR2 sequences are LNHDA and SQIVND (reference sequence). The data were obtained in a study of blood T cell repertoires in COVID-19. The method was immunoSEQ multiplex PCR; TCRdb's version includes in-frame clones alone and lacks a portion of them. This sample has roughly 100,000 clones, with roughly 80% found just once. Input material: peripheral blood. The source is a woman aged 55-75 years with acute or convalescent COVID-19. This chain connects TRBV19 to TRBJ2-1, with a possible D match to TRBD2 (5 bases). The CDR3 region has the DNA TGTGCCACTTCGGACGGACTCTCCTACAATGAGCAGTTCTTC. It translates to CATSDGLSYNEQFF.